This T cell receptor beta chain was sequenced in a study of blood T cell repertoires in COVID-19. At the level of the study: Sites in the United States, Italy and Spain provided acute and convalescent COVID-19 samples. T cells, B-cell-depleted T cells, or PBMCs provided the cDNA or gDNA that served as material.

Patients from Seattle were sampled longitudinally, starting during active infection. Trimming removed 11 bases from V and 4 bases from J, with 17 bases in between. In germline, CDR1 is MNHEY, CDR2 SMNVEV (reference sequence). The CDR3 totals 13 residues. Clones were sequenced by immunoSEQ multiplex PCR, and TCRdb holds only the in-frame ones, with some missing. The table lists 80,000 to 100,000 clones, approximately 79% of them singletons. Sample: peripheral blood. The V call is TRBV27, the J call TRBJ1-2; D is unclear. The TCR sequence derives from a man in his 70s with COVID-19, enrolled during active disease. The CDR3 region has the DNA TGTGCCTCCAGATCCCCCACGGGCTATGGCTACACCTTC. This encodes CASRSPTGYGYTF.